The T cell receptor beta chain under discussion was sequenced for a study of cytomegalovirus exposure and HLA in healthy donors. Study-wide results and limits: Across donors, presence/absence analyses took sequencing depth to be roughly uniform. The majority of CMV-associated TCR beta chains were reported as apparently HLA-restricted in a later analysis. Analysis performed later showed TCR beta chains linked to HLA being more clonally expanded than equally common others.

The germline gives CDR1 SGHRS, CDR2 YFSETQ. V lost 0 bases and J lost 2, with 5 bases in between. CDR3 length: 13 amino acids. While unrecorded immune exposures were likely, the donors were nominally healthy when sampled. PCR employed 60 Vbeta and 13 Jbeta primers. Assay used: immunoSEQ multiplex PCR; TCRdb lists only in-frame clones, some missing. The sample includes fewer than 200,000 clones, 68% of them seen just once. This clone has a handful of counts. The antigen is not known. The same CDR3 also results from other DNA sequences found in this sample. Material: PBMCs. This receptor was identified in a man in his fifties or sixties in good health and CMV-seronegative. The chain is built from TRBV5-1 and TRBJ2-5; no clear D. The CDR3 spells CASSLGLQETQYF. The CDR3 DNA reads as TGCGCCAGCAGCTTGGGGCTGCAAGAGACCCAGTACTTC. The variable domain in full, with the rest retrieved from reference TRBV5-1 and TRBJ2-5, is KAGVTQTPRYLIKTRGQQVTLSCSPISGHRSVSWYQQTPGQGLQFLFEYFSETQRNKGNFPGRFSGRQFSNSRSEMNVSTLELGDSALYLCASSLGLQETQYFGPGTRLLVL.